These 17 T cell receptor beta chains share one sample of origin, sequenced in a study of cytomegalovirus exposure and HLA in healthy donors. The PCR had 60 Vbeta and 13 Jbeta primers. Here immunoSEQ multiplex PCR was the method, and the copy in TCRdb shows in-frame clones only, minus some. Of about 110,000 clones listed, 78% are singletons. The sample was PBMCs. All receptors derive from a woman aged 25 to 39 in good health and CMV-seronegative.

The chain employs TRBV18 and TRBJ2-7; 9 bases match TRBD1. Germline V lookup: CDR1 KGHSH, CDR2 LQKENI. This CDR3 region has 15 residues. J was trimmed by 7 bases and V by 3 bases; bases with no gene match: 10. CDR3 DNA: TGTGCCAGCTCACCTCAGACAGGGGGAAAGTCGGAGCAGTACTTC. This codes for CASSPQTGGKSEQYF.

The chain couples TRBV9 to TRBJ1-4, with a weak D call TRBD1 (6 bases). V gave up 4 bases and J gave up 5 bases, with 15 bases separating them. CDR3 length: 15 residues. Germline V gene data show CDR1 as SGDLS and CDR2 as YYNGEE. DNA of the CDR3: TGTGCCAGCAGCCCTCAGACAGGCCGCAATGAAAAACTGTTTTTT. Translating gives CASSPQTGRNEKLFF.

This clone was counted a few times. The chain joins TRBV5-6 to TRBJ2-3; D call uncertain. The CDR3 has 13 amino acids. The germline V gene encodes CDR1 SGHDT and CDR2 YYEEEE. Trimming removed 4 bases at V and 8 bases at J, with 14 bases between. CDR3 sequence reads: CASSPPGRGTQYF. The CDR3 nucleotides are TGTGCCAGCAGCCCCCCCGGCCGCGGTACGCAGTATTTT.

This rearrangement joins TRBV6-5 to TRBJ2-5; a weak D match, TRBD1 (5 bases). V was trimmed by 6 bases and J by 0 bases, leaving 11 bases between them. Germline CDR1 and CDR2: MNHEY and SVGAGI. The CDR3 runs 14 residues. In DNA form, the CDR3 reads TGTGCCAGCAGATCTGGACATAACCAAGAGACCCAGTACTTC. Its translation: CASRSGHNQETQYF.

This clone was picked up a small number of times. V is TRBV9 and J is TRBJ1-1, with 8 bases aligning to TRBD1. The germline gives CDR1 SGDLS, CDR2 YYNGEE. The CDR3 consists of 16 residues. Germline trimming cut 0 bases from V and 5 bases from J; bases unmatched to any gene: 9. This CDR3 reads CASSVVPDRVGTEAFF. CDR3 nucleotides: TGTGCCAGCAGCGTAGTTCCGGACAGGGTAGGAACTGAAGCTTTCTTT.

This sequence joins TRBV28 and TRBJ1-5; D unresolved. V lost 9 bases, J lost 5 bases, and 11 bases lay in between. The CDR3 totals 12 residues. CDR1 and CDR2 from the germline V gene are MDHEN and SYDVKM. The chain's CDR3 is CASASGYQPQHF. CDR3 coding DNA: TGTGCCAGTGCTTCGGGGTATCAGCCCCAGCATTTT.

The V call is TRBV7-9, the J call TRBJ1-2; TRBD1 matches 7 bases. V shed 9 bases and J 4 bases; nucleotides not matched to a gene: 11. Looked up from germline, CDR1 is SEHNR and CDR2 is FQNEAQ (reference sequence). CDR3 length: 14 residues. The CDR3 sequence: CARPIDRVPYGYTF. The CDR3 DNA is TGTGCCAGACCAATCGACAGGGTGCCCTATGGCTACACCTTC.

J is TRBJ2-2 and V is TRBV7-2; 12 nucleotides line up with TRBD2. This CDR3 has 15 residues. Germline assignment: CDR1 SGHTA and CDR2 FQGNSA. V lost 5 bases and J lost 11; bases outside the gene matches: 9. The CDR3 spells CASSVGLAGIGELFF. CDR3 sequence (DNA): TGTGCCAGCAGCGTAGGACTAGCGGGGATTGGAGAGCTGTTTTTT.

The chain recombines TRBV6-5 with TRBJ2-1, with 7 nucleotides matching TRBD2. Trimming took 8 bases from V and 4 from J; bases not matched to a gene: 8. Germline CDR1 and CDR2: MNHEY and SVGAGI. The CDR3 consists of 14 residues. The chain's CDR3 is CASGRPSGYNEQFF. The DNA of the CDR3 is TGTGCCAGCGGGCGTCCTAGCGGATACAATGAGCAGTTCTTC.

The V gene is TRBV4-3, the J gene TRBJ1-1; maybe TRBD1 (5 bases). Germline-derived CDR1 and CDR2 are LGHNA and YSLEER. Trimming took off 3 bases at V and 2 bases at J, with 10 bases between the two ends. The CDR3 is 14 amino acids. The CDR3 region has the DNA TGCGCCAGCAGCCAGTCGGGACTAAACACTGAAGCTTTCTTT. Protein product: CASSQSGLNTEAFF.

The CDR3 coding sequence is TGTGCCAGCAGTTACTATTCCTTTAGCAATCAGCCCCAGCATTTT. Its translation is CASSYYSFSNQPQHF. The chain carries TRBV6-5 and TRBJ1-5, with unresolved D. The CDR3 length is 15 residues. The V end was cut by 1 base, the J end by 0 bases, with 7 bases between. Germline V lookup: CDR1 MNHEY, CDR2 SVGAGI.

A few counts support this clone. This chain links TRBV6-1 with TRBJ1-3; D is possibly TRBD1 (6 bases). CDR1 is MNHNS, CDR2 SASEGT, per germline. This CDR3 is built from 15 residues. Trimming shortened V by 4 bases and J by 3 bases, and 13 bases separated the two germline ends. CDR3 in amino acids: CASSADRDIGNTIYF. CDR3 coding DNA: TGTGCCAGCAGTGCTGACCGGGACATTGGAAACACCATATATTTT.

This clone was found a few times. The chain is built from TRBV15 and TRBJ2-3; 10 bases are a match to TRBD2. V lost 4 bases, J lost 5 bases, and 6 bases stayed unmatched. This CDR3 region has 15 residues. CDR1 and CDR2 from the germline V gene are LNHNV and YYDKDF (reference sequence). The CDR3 nucleotides read TGTGCCACCAGCAAGGAGCGGGGGGGATTAGATACGCAGTATTTT. Encoded protein: CATSKERGGLDTQYF.

V is TRBV9 and J is TRBJ1-2; tentative D call: TRBD1 (6 bases). The CDR3 extends over 15 amino acids. Trimming took 1 base from V and 0 from J, leaving 10 bases between them. Germline V gene lookup returns CDR1 SGDLS and CDR2 YYNGEE. This CDR3 reads CASSVHRVPNYGYTF. The CDR3 bases are TGTGCCAGCAGCGTACACAGGGTCCCTAACTATGGCTACACCTTC.

The rearrangement uses TRBV2 and TRBJ1-5, with D maybe TRBD1 (6 bases). Germline V gene data show CDR1 as SNHLY and CDR2 as FYNNEI. The CDR3 is 17 amino acids. V lost 5 bases and J lost 4, with 21 bases in between. The CDR3 nucleotides read TGTGCCAGCAGTACCGGAATGCAGGGGCTCCTAAATCAGCCCCAGCATTTT. Its translation: CASSTGMQGLLNQPQHF.

This clone occurred once. The V gene is TRBV7-9, the J gene TRBJ2-1; perhaps TRBD1 as D (5 bases). In germline, CDR1 is SEHNR, CDR2 FQNEAQ (reference sequence). This CDR3 region has 14 residues. Trimming shortened V by 2 bases and J by 5 bases, and 10 bases separated the two germline ends. The CDR3 nucleotides are TGTGCCAGCAGCTTAACCAGGGTCGACAATGAGCAGTTCTTC. Translating it yields CASSLTRVDNEQFF.

This chain links TRBV7-8 with TRBJ1-5; 9 bases are shared with TRBD1. Per the germline V gene, CDR1 is SGHVS and CDR2 is FQNEAQ. The CDR3 runs 14 residues. J lost 11 bases, V lost 5 bases, and 10 bases had no gene match. The CDR3 spells CASSPGQGGRTQHF. Here the CDR3 DNA reads TGTGCCAGCAGCCCGGGACAGGGAGGGAGGACCCAGCATTTT.